Listed here are 18 T cell receptor beta chains from one sample, sequenced in a study of blood T cell repertoires in COVID-19. Data came from immunoSEQ multiplex PCR; TCRdb stores just in-frame clones and leaves some out. The sample has roughly 380,000 clones; 87% are singletons. Sequencing was done on a sample of PBMCs or T cells enriched from blood (not recorded which). The receptor set was obtained from a woman aged 25 to 39 who had recovered from COVID-19.

This clone appeared a single time. V is TRBV4-1 and J is TRBJ2-1; 7 bases line up with TRBD1. The CDR3 loop spans 15 amino acids. Germline V gene data show CDR1 as MGHRA and CDR2 as YSYEKL. V shed 0 bases and J 8 bases; nucleotides not matched to a gene: 7. The DNA for the CDR3 is TGCGCCAGCAGCCAAGATCGAGTAGGGGGCTATGAGCAGTTCTTC. Protein sequence: CASSQDRVGGYEQFF.

CDR3 protein: CASSPWTNSGNTIYF. CDR3 coding DNA: TGCGCCAGCAGCCCCTGGACAAACTCTGGAAACACCATATATTTT. This chain joins TRBV4-1 and TRBJ1-3; TRBD1 is a possible D gene (5 bases). V lost 4 bases and J lost 0, with 10 bases in between. Germline loops: CDR1 MGHRA, CDR2 YSYEKL. This CDR3 has 15 amino acids.

The rearrangement uses TRBV11-3 and TRBJ1-1, with D possibly being TRBD1 (6 bases). With 5 bases removed from V and 0 bases from J, the gap between germline ends came to 13 bases. This CDR3 has 15 residues. Germline loops: CDR1 SGHNT, CDR2 YENEEA. The CDR3: CASSPDTGMNTEAFF. In nucleotides, the CDR3 is TGTGCCAGCAGCCCAGATACAGGGATGAACACTGAAGCTTTCTTT.

This clone was seen once. V is TRBV7-6 and J is TRBJ1-1; 7 bases are a match to TRBD1. CDR1 is SGHVS and CDR2 is FNYEAQ in the germline V gene. The ends lost 6 bases at V and 1 base at J; junction bases unmatched: 5. The CDR3 is 14 amino acids. CDR3 residues: CASRTGTANTEAFF. CDR3 DNA: TGTGCCAGCAGGACTGGGACAGCGAACACTGAAGCTTTCTTT.

V gene TRBV5-1 combines with J gene TRBJ2-2; 7 nucleotides line up with TRBD1. Germline CDR1 SGHRS, CDR2 YFSETQ. CDR3 length: 14 amino acids. Losses at the gene ends were 2 bases for V and 6 bases for J; bases not matched to a gene: 4. CDR3 DNA sequence: TGCGCCAGCAGCTTAACAGGGGCAGCCGGGGAGCTGTTTTTT. Encoded protein: CASSLTGAAGELFF.

Only one count was recorded for this clone. The V gene is TRBV5-1, the J gene TRBJ1-5; D might be TRBD1 (5 bases). V gave up 0 bases and J gave up 0 bases, with 7 bases separating them. CDR3 length: 15 amino acids. The germline V gene has CDR1 SGHRS and CDR2 YFSETQ. The CDR3 DNA reads TGCGCCAGCAGCTTGGGACAGTATAGCAATCAGCCCCAGCATTTT. Its translation: CASSLGQYSNQPQHF.

This chain connects TRBV27 to TRBJ1-5; 8 bases align to TRBD1. Germline V gene lookup returns CDR1 MNHEY and CDR2 SMNVEV (reference sequence). The V segment lost 8 bases and the J segment 1 base; nucleotides outside the gene matches: 7. The CDR3 is made up of 15 amino acids. The CDR3 DNA is TGTGCCAGCCGCTTAGGGACAGGCAGCAATCAGCCCCAGCATTTT. It yields the protein CASRLGTGSNQPQHF.

The chain employs TRBV5-1 and TRBJ2-3, with D perhaps TRBD2 (7 bases). In germline, CDR1 is SGHRS, CDR2 YFSETQ. This CDR3 has 18 residues. Trimming took off 1 base at V and 0 bases at J, with 18 bases between the two ends. The CDR3 nucleotides read TGCGCCAGCAGCTTGAGGGCGGGGGCTTACACTAGCACAGATACGCAGTATTTT. Translating gives CASSLRAGAYTSTDTQYF. Supplemented by reference TRBV5-1 and TRBJ2-3, the full variable domain reads KAGVTQTPRYLIKTRGQQVTLSCSPISGHRSVSWYQQTPGQGLQFLFEYFSETQRNKGNFPGRFSGRQFSNSRSEMNVSTLELGDSALYLCASSLRAGAYTSTDTQYFGPGTRLTVL.

The V and J genes are TRBV6-1 and TRBJ1-1, with D uncertain. Germline V gene sequence: CDR1 MNHNS, CDR2 SASEGT. Deletions cut 6 bases from V and 6 bases from J, with 23 bases between. This CDR3 has 16 amino acids. CDR3 nucleotide sequence: TGTGCCAGCAGCGAATACCCTCAACGGGGTTGGGCTGAAGCTTTCTTT. Its protein is CASSEYPQRGWAEAFF.

The J gene is TRBJ1-2, the V gene TRBV2; unclear D gene. Germline CDR1 SNHLY, CDR2 FYNNEI. V was clipped by 3 bases and J by 6 bases, with 2 bases between them. The CDR3 totals 10 residues. CDR3 DNA sequence: TGTGCCAGCAGTGACAATGGCTACACCTTC. Its protein product is CASSDNGYTF.

This clone has more than one count but fewer than ten. The chain joins TRBV7-8 to TRBJ2-7, with D possibly matching TRBD2 (6 bases). Germline CDR1 and CDR2: SGHVS and FQNEAQ. There are 19 residues in the CDR3. Trimming removed 2 bases at V and 0 bases at J, with 23 bases between. CDR3 region: CASSLYLGIAVRSSYEQYF. Written as DNA, the CDR3 is TGTGCCAGCAGCTTATATCTGGGAATAGCGGTGAGGAGCTCCTACGAGCAGTACTTC. Filled out from reference TRBV7-8 and TRBJ2-7, the complete variable domain reads GAGVSQSPRYKVAKRGQDVALRCDPISGHVSLFWYQQALGQGPEFLTYFQNEAQLDKSGLPSDRFFAERPEGSVSTLKIQRTQQEDSAVYLCASSLYLGIAVRSSYEQYFGPGTRLTVT.

This clone occurred a few times. The chain employs TRBV2 and TRBJ2-5; TRBD1 aligns across 9 bases. The CDR3 sequence is 16 residues long. V trimming: 1 base; J trimming: 3 bases; junction bases outside the gene matches: 6. Germline CDR1 is SNHLY and CDR2 is FYNNEI. The CDR3 DNA follows: TGTGCCAGCAGTGAAGGGCCCCGGACAGGGGAAGAGACCCAGTACTTC. Protein sequence: CASSEGPRTGEETQYF.

This chain links TRBV27 with TRBJ2-2; 11 nucleotides align to TRBD2. CDR1 and CDR2 from the germline V gene are MNHEY and SMNVEV (reference sequence). This CDR3 contains 15 residues. With V trimmed by 3 bases and J by 6 bases, 3 bases remained unmatched. The CDR3 DNA reads as TGTGCCAGCAGTTTGGGACTAGCGGTGGCCGGGGAGCTGTTTTTT. This codes for CASSLGLAVAGELFF.

V and J are TRBV7-3 and TRBJ2-2, with 8 bases that match TRBD2. V was clipped by 0 bases and J by 1 base; unmatched bases: 4. Germline assignment: CDR1 SGHTA and CDR2 FQGTGA. The CDR3 length is 17 residues. CDR3 in DNA: TGTGCCAGCAGCTTAACCCCGGGACTAGAGAACACCGGGGAGCTGTTTTTT. It is translated as CASSLTPGLENTGELFF.

The sample holds a few counts of this clone. The chain carries TRBV6-5 and TRBJ2-7; D is unclear. CDR1 and CDR2 from the germline V gene are MNHEY and SVGAGI. CDR3 length equals 14 residues. Trimming stripped 9 bases from V and 2 bases from J, with 17 bases between. CDR3 protein: CASRVWPEAYEQYF. In nucleotides, the CDR3 is TGTGCCAGTCGGGTTTGGCCAGAAGCCTACGAGCAGTACTTC.

Concerning this clone itself: The sample contains more than one DNA sequence encoding this CDR3. The gene calls are TRBV7-9 and TRBJ2-7; TRBD1 matches at 7 bases. The germline gives CDR1 SEHNR, CDR2 FQNEAQ (reference sequence). CDR3 size: 14 residues. V shed 4 bases, J shed 0 bases, and the junction held 3 bases outside the gene matches. Here the CDR3 DNA reads TGTGCCAGCAGCTCCGGGACAGCCTCCTACGAGCAGTACTTC. Amino acid sequence: CASSSGTASYEQYF.

The gene calls are TRBV5-1 and TRBJ2-6; 9 nucleotides align to TRBD1. The CDR3 covers 18 residues. Germline loops: CDR1 SGHRS, CDR2 YFSETQ. Losses at the gene ends were 3 bases for V and 0 bases for J; bases not matched to a gene: 7. CDR3 loop: CASSSVGQGSSGANVLTF. The CDR3 DNA is TGCGCCAGCAGCTCTGTGGGACAGGGCAGCTCTGGGGCCAACGTCCTGACTTTC.

The rearrangement links TRBV10-1 to TRBJ2-1, with 7 bases that match TRBD1. V lost 4 bases and J lost 3; bases outside the gene matches: 9. The germline V gene encodes CDR1 WNHNN and CDR2 SYGVQD (reference sequence). The CDR3 runs to 16 residues. The CDR3 sequence is CASSAETGPLYNEQFF. Written as DNA, the CDR3 is TGCGCCAGCAGTGCCGAGACAGGGCCCCTCTACAATGAGCAGTTCTTC.